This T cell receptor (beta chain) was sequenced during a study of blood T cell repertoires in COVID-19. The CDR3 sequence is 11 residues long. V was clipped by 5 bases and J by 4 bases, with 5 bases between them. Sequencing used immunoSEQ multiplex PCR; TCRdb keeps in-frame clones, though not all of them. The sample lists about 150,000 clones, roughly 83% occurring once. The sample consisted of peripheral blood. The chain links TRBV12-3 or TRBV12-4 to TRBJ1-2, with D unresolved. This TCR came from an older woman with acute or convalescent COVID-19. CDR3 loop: CASSPGYGYTF. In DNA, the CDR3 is TGTGCCAGCAGTCCGGGCTATGGCTACACCTTC.